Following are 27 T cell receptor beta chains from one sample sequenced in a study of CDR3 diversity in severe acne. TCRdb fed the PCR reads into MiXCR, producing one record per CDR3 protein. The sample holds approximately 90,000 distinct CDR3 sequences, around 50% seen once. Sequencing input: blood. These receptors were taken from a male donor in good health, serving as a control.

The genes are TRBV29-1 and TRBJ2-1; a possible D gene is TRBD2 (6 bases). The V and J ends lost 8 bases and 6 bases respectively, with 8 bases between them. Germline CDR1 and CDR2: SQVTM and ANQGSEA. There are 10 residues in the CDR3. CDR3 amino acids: CSWDSNEQFF. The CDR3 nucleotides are TGCAGCTGGGACTCCAATGAGCAGTTCTTC.

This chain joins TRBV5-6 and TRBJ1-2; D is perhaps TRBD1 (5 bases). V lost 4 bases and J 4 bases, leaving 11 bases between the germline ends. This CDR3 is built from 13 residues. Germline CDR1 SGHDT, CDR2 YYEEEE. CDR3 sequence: CASSPGGGYGYTF. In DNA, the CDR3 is TGTGCCAGCAGCCCGGGGGGGGGCTATGGCTACACCTTC. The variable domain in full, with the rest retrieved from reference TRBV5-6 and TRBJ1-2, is DAGVTQSPTHLIKTRGQQVTLRCSPKSGHDTVSWYQQALGQGPQFIFQYYEEEERQRGNFPDRFSGHQFPNYSSELNVNALLLGDSALYLCASSPGGGYGYTFGSGTRLTVV.

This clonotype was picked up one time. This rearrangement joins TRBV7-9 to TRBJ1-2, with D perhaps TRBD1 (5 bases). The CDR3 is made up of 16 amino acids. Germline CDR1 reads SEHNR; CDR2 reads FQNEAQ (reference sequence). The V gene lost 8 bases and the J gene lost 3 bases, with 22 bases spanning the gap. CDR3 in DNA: TGTGCCAGCGGGGGTCTGTATGTGGCAGCTCACTATGGCTACACCTTC. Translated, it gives CASGGLYVAAHYGYTF. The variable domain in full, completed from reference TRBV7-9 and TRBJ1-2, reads DTGVSQNPRHKITKRGQNVTFRCDPISEHNRLYWYRQTLGQGPEFLTYFQNEAQLEKSRLLSDRFSAERPKGSFSTLEIQRTEQGDSAMYLCASGGLYVAAHYGYTFGSGTRLTVV.

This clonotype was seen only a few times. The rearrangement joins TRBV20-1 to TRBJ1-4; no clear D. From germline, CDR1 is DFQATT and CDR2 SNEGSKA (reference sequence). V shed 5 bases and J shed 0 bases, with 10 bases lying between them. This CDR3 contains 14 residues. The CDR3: CSAAHTATNEKLFF. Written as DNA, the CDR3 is TGCAGTGCTGCCCACACAGCAACTAATGAAAAACTGTTTTTT.

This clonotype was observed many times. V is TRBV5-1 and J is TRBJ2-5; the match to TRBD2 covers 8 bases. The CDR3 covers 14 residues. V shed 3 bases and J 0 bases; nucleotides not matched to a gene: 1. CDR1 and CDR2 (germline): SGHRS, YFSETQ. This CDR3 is CASSSGGDQETQYF. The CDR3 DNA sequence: TGCGCCAGCAGCTCGGGGGGGGACCAAGAGACCCAGTACTTC.

The CDR3 DNA reads TGTGCCATCAGTGAAAATCTGGGGGCCACCTATGGCTACACCTTC. Encoded protein: CAISENLGATYGYTF. This chain joins TRBV10-3 and TRBJ1-2, with D maybe TRBD1 (6 bases). The CDR3 has 15 residues. Trimming removed 3 bases at V and 4 bases at J, with 15 bases between. Germline CDR1 is ENHRY and CDR2 is SYGVKD.

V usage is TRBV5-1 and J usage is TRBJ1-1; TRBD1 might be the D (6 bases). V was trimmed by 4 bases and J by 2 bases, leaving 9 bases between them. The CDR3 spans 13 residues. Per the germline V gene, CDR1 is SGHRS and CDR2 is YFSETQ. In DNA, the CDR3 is TGCGCCAGCAGCCTGGACAGTAACACTGAAGCTTTCTTT. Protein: CASSLDSNTEAFF.

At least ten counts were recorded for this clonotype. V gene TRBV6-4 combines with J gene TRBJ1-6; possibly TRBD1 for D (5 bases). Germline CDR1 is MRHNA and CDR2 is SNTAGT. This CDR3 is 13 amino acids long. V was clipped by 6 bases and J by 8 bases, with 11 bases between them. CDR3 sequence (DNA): TGTGCCAGCAGCGTTGGGGGGGATTCACCCCTCCACTTT. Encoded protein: CASSVGGDSPLHF.

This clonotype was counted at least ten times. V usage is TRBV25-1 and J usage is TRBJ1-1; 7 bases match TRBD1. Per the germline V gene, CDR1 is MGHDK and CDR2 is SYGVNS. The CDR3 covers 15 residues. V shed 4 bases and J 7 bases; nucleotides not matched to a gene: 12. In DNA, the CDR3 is TGTGCCAGCAGTGGCCCGGACAGGACGGACGGTGAAGCTTTCTTT. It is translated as CASSGPDRTDGEAFF.

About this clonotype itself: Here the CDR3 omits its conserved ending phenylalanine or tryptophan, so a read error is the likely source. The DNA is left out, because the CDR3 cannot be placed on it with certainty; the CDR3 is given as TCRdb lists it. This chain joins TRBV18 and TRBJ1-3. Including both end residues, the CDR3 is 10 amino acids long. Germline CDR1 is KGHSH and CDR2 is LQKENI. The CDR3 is CASSPLRTST.

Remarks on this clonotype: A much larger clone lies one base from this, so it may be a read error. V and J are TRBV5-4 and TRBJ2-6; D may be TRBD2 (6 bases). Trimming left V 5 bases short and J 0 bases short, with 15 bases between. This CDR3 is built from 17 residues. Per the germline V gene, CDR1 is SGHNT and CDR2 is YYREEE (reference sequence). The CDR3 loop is CASSPPGLSSGANVLTF. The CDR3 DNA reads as TGTGCCAGCAGTCCTCCGGGACTCTCCTCTGGGGCCAACGTCCTGACTTTC. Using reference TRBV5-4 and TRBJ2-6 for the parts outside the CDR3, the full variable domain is ETGVTQSPTHLIKTRGQQVTLRCSSQSGHNTVSWYQQALGQGPQFIFQYYREEENGRGNFPPRFSGLQFPNYSSELNVNALELDDSALYLCASSPPGLSSGANVLTFGAGSRLTVL.

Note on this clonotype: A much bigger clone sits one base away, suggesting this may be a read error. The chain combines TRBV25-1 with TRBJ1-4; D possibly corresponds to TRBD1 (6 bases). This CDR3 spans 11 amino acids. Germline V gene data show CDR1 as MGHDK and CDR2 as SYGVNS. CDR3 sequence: CASSAGEKLVF. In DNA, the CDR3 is TGTGCCAGCAGTGCAGGGGAGAAACTGGTTTTT.

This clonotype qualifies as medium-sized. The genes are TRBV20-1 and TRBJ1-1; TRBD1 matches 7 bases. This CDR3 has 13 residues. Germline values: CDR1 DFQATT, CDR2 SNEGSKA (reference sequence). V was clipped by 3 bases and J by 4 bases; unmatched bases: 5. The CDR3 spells CSASLTGATEAFF. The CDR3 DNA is TGCAGTGCTAGTCTTACAGGGGCCACTGAAGCTTTCTTT.

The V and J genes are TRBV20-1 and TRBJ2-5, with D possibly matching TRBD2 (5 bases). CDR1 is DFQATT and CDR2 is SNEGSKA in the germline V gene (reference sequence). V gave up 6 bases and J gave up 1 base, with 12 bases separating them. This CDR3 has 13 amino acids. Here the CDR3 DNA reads TGCAGTGCCCCGGGGATGCTCCAAGAGACCCAGTACTTC. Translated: CSAPGMLQETQYF.

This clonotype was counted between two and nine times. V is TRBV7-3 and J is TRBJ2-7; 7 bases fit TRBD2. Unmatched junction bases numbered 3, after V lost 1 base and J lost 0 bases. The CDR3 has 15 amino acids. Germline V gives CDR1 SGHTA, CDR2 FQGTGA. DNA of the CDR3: TGTGCCAGCAGCTTAAGGGCTAGCGGCTCCTACGAGCAGTACTTC. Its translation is CASSLRASGSYEQYF.

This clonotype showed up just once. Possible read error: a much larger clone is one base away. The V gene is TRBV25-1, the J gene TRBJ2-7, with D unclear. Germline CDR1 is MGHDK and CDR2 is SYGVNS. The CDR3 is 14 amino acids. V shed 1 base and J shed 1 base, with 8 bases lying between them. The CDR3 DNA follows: TGTGCCAGCAGTGAATCGACCCGTTCCTACGAGCAGTACTTC. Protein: CASSESTRSYEQYF.

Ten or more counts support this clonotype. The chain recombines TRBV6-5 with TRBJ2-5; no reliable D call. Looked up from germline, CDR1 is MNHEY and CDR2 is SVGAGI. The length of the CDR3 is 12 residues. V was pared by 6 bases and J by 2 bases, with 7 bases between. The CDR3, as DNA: TGTGCCAGCAGAGCATTACAAGAGACCCAGTACTTC. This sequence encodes CASRALQETQYF.

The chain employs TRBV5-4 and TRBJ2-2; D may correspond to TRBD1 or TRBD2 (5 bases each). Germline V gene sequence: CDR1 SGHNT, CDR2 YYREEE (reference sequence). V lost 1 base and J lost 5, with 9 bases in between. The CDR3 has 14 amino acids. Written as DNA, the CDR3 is TGTGCCAGCAGCTTGTTCTGGGGGACCGGGGAGCTGTTTTTT. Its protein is CASSLFWGTGELFF.

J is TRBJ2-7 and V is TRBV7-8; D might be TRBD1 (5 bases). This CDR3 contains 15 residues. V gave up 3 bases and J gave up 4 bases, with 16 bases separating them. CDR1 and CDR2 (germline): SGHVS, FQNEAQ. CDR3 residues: CASSFDRQGRYEQYF. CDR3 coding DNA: TGTGCCAGCAGCTTTGATCGGCAGGGTCGGTACGAGCAGTACTTC.

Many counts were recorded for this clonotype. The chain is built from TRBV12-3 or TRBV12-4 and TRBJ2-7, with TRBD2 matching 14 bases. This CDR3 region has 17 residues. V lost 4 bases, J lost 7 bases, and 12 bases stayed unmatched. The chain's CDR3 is CASSSKRLAGGPREQYF. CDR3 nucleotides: TGTGCCAGCAGTTCCAAGCGACTAGCGGGAGGGCCCAGAGAGCAGTACTTC.

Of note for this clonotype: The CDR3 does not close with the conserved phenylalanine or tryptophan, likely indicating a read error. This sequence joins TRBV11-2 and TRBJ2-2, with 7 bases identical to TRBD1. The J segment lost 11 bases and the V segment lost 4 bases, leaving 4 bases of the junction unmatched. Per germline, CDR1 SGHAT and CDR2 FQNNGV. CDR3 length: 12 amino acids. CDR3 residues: CASSSGTVELFS. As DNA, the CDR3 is TGTGCCAGCAGCTCGGGGACAGTTGAGCTGTTTTCT.

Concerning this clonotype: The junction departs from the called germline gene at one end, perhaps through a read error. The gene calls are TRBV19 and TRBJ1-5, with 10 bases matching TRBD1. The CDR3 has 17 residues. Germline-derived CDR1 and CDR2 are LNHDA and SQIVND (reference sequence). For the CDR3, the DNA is TGTGCCAGTAGTATCCCCGGGACAGGGGTTAGCAATCGGCCCCAGCATTTT. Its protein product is CASSIPGTGVSNRPQHF.

This CDR3 reads CASSPDLTSGDTNEQFF. The CDR3 region has the DNA TGCGCCAGCAGCCCAGACTTGACTAGCGGGGATACAAATGAGCAGTTCTTC. This chain uses TRBV4-1 with TRBJ2-1; TRBD2 matches 11 bases. CDR3 length equals 17 residues. The germline V gene encodes CDR1 MGHRA and CDR2 YSYEKL. V trimming: 4 bases; J trimming: 7 bases; junction bases outside the gene matches: 12.

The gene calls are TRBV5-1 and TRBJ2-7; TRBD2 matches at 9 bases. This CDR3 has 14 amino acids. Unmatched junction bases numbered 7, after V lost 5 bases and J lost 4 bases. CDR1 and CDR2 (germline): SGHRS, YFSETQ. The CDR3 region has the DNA TGCGCCAGCAGAGCTAGCGGGGTCCGATACGAGCAGTACTTC. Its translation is CASRASGVRYEQYF.

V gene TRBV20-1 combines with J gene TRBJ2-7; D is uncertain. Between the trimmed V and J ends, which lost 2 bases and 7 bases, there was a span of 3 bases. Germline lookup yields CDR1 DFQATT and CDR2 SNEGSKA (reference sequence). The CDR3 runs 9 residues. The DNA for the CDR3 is TGCAGTGCTAGAATGGAGCAGTACTTC. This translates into CSARMEQYF.

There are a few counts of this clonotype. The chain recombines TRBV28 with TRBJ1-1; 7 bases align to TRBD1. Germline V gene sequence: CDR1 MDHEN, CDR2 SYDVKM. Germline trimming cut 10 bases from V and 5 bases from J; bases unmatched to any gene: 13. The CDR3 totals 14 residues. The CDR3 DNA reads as TGTGCCATCATTCCGCATCAGGGGGAAACTGAAGCTTTCTTT. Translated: CAIIPHQGETEAFF. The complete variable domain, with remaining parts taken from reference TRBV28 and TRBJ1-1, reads DVKVTQSSRYLVKRTGEKVFLECVQDMDHENMFWYRQDPGLGLRLIYFSYDVKMKEKGDIPEGYSVSREKKERFSLILESASTNQTSMYLCAIIPHQGETEAFFGQGTRLTVV.

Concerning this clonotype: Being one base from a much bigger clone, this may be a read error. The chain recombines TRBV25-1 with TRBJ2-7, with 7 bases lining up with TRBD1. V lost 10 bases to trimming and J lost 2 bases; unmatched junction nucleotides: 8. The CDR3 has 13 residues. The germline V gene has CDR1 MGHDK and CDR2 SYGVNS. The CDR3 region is CANRRQGTYEQYF. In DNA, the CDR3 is TGTGCCAACAGGCGACAGGGAACCTACGAGCAGTACTTC.